This T cell receptor (beta chain) appears in the sequencing data of a study of radiotherapy plus CTLA-4 blockade in lung cancer. Study context: The study recorded objective responses in around a sixth of patients and disease control in approximately 29%.

On this clone: Its antigen remains unknown.

The CDR3 is 11 residues long. The germline V gene encodes CDR1 DFQATT and CDR2 SNEGSKA (reference sequence). V dropped 6 bases and J dropped 6 bases, with 11 bases sitting between them. Profiled with immunoSEQ multiplex PCR; TCRdb holds only in-frame clones, not every one. Here the sample spans 70,000 to 90,000 clones, about four fifths being singletons. Whole-study findings and limits: Per reports, early blood T cell clone dynamics, plus interferon-beta, forecast response most strongly. Tumor-origin TCR clones grew in blood after radiotherapy plus ipilimumab.

This chain joins TRBV20-1 and TRBJ2-5; tentatively, D is TRBD2 (5 bases). The receptor comes from a human donor with non-small cell lung cancer whose response to radiotherapy plus ipilimumab could not be evaluated. Some clones in this sample may be carry-over from other donors' samples. The specimen comprised peripheral blood, sampled from a patient treated with radiotherapy plus ipilimumab. DNA of the CDR3: TGCAGTGCCCTGTCGGGGAAGACCCAGTACTTC. Protein sequence: CSALSGKTQYF.